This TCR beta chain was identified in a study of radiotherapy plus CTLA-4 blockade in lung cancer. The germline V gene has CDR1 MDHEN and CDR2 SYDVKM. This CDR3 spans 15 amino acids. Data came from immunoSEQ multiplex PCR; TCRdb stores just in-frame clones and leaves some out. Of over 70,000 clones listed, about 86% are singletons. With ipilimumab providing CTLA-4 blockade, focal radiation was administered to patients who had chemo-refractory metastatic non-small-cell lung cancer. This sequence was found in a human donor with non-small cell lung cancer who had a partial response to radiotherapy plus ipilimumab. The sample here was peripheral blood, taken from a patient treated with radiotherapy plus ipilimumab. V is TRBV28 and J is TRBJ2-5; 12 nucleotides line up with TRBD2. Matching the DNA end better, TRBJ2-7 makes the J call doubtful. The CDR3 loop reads CASSDSGLAGIEQYF. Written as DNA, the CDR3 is TGTGCCAGCAGCGACTCAGGACTAGCGGGAATCGAGCAGTACTTC.